This passage covers 5 T cell receptor beta chains from one sample sequenced in a study of beta chain features in type 1 diabetes. Points from the study as a whole: Moderately but significantly shorter TCRB CDR3s were found in Type 1 diabetes patients in all four CD4+ subsets.

These receptors have no known antigen. Sequencing targeted expressed TCRB transcripts, as all isolated RNA had been reverse transcribed. The repertoire was sequenced with immunoSEQ multiplex PCR; TCRdb's copy has only in-frame clones and lacks some. Among approximately 600,000 clones listed, roughly 12% were seen once. The material sequenced was naive CD4+ T cells from blood. Every receptor here comes from a man between 25 and 39 years old with type 1 diabetes.

This clone has just a few counts. V and J are TRBV30 and TRBJ1-6, with D uncertain. CDR3 length: 14 amino acids. Per the germline V gene, CDR1 is GTSNPN and CDR2 is SVGIG (reference sequence). The V end lost 2 bases, the J end lost 8 bases, and 13 bases lay between the germline ends. As DNA, the CDR3 is TGTGCCTGGAGTATATTGGACGCGGATTCACCCCTCCACTTT. Protein sequence: CAWSILDADSPLHF.

J is TRBJ1-1 and V is TRBV15; TRBD1 is a possible D gene (6 bases). Trimming stripped 2 bases from V and 1 base from J, with 20 bases between. The CDR3 is 18 amino acids. Germline V gene data show CDR1 as LNHNV and CDR2 as YYDKDF (reference sequence). The CDR3 bases are TGTGCCACCAGCAGACAGCGTCGGGACATTCTGACGAACACTGAAGCTTTCTTT. Amino acids: CATSRQRRDILTNTEAFF. Full variable domain (missing parts from reference TRBV15 and TRBJ1-1): DAMVIQNPRYQVTQFGKPVTLSCSQTLNHNVMYWYQQKSSQAPKLLFHYYDKDFNNEADTPDNFQSRRPNTSFCFLDIRSPGLGDTAMYLCATSRQRRDILTNTEAFFGQGTRLTVV.

This clone appeared a few times. The V and J genes are TRBV13 and TRBJ2-3; no definite D call. Germline V CDR1 and CDR2: PRHDT, FYEKMQ (reference sequence). The germline V and J ends were trimmed by 2 bases and 4 bases, with 4 bases remaining between them. The CDR3 runs 12 residues. The CDR3 bases are TGTGCCAGCAGCTTATTGGCAGATACGCAGTATTTT. The encoded protein is CASSLLADTQYF.

The CDR3 sequence: CASSLVSGPGELFF. The CDR3 DNA follows: TGTGCCAGCAGCTTAGTATCGGGGCCCGGGGAGCTGTTTTTT. The genes are TRBV11-2 and TRBJ2-2, with D perhaps TRBD1 or TRBD2 (5 bases each). Looked up from germline, CDR1 is SGHAT and CDR2 is FQNNGV. Trimming shortened V by 1 base and J by 6 bases, and 9 bases separated the two germline ends. This CDR3 region has 14 residues.

This clone was seen a few times. The rearrangement uses TRBV30 and TRBJ1-2; no clear D gene. The V gene lost 0 bases and the J gene lost 8 bases, with 10 bases spanning the gap. The CDR3 contains 12 residues. Germline V gene sequence: CDR1 GTSNPN, CDR2 SVGIG (reference sequence). CDR3: CAWSVWMRGYTF. The CDR3 nucleotides read TGTGCCTGGAGTGTATGGATGAGAGGCTACACCTTC.